A selection of T cell receptor beta chains follows, all from one sample in a study of T cell changes during pregnancy in multiple sclerosis. Sequencing was performed with immunoSEQ multiplex PCR; in TCRdb, only in-frame clones are kept and a portion is missing. Counted here are around 70,000 clones, 80% to 95% occurring once; the ten biggest clones make up around 2.3%. This material consisted of peripheral blood, taken before pregnancy. These receptors originate from a female donor with multiple sclerosis, enrolled in a pregnancy study. CDR3s include the opening cysteine and the closing phenylalanine or tryptophan. The D gene is left open where the match is weak. For some rows the clone size is stated as once, few or many, or as a class when expanded; others skip it.

abundance | j_gene | d_gene | v_gene | CDR3aa | CDR3nt
once | TRBJ2-7 | TRBD2 | TRBV7-8 | CASSYLAGWVYEQYF | TGTGCCAGCAGCTACCTAGCGGGGTGGGTCTACGAGCAGTACTTC
NA | TRBJ2-1 | NA | TRBV19 | CASSITFSSYNEQFF | TGTGCCAGTAGTATTACCTTTAGCTCCTACAATGAGCAGTTCTTC
NA | TRBJ2-3 | TRBD2 | TRBV7-8 | CASSLQRGGTDTQYF | TGTGCCAGCAGCTTACAGCGGGGGGGCACAGATACGCAGTATTTT
NA | TRBJ1-1 | NA | TRBV4-1 | CASSPVEMNTEAFF | TGCGCCAGCAGCCCGGTAGAGATGAACACTGAAGCTTTCTTT
NA | TRBJ2-3 | TRBD2 | TRBV7-2 | CASSLWGAGGSTDTQYF | TGTGCCAGCAGCTTATGGGGAGCGGGGGGGAGCACAGATACGCAGTATTTT
NA | TRBJ1-2 | TRBD1 | TRBV11-3 | CASSLSGWGQGNYGYTF | TGTGCCAGCAGCCTGTCGGGTTGGGGACAGGGAAACTATGGCTACACCTTC
NA | TRBJ2-2 | TRBD2 | TRBV2 | CASSEDRLASNTGELFF | TGTGCCAGCAGTGAAGATCGACTAGCCTCGAACACCGGGGAGCTGTTTTTT
NA | TRBJ1-1 | NA | TRBV20-1 | CSAVDSLRAFF | TGCAGTGCGGTGGACAGTCTCAGGGCTTTCTTT
few | TRBJ2-7 | TRBD2 | TRBV4-1 | CASSQEAGVSHEQYF | TGCGCCAGCAGCCAAGAAGCGGGAGTATCCCACGAGCAGTACTTC
NA | TRBJ2-6 | NA | TRBV6-5 | CASSYEGGSGANVLTF | TGTGCCAGCAGTTATGAAGGGGGTTCTGGGGCCAACGTCCTGACTTTC
once | TRBJ2-3 | NA | TRBV9 | CASSVVTSDTQYF | TGTGCCAGCAGCGTGGTGACATCAGATACGCAGTATTTT
NA | TRBJ2-5 | TRBD2 | TRBV4-2 | CASSQDPVSGRIKETQYF | TGTGCCAGCAGCCAAGATCCGGTAAGCGGGAGGATAAAAGAGACCCAGTACTTC
many | TRBJ2-2 | TRBD2 | TRBV9 | CASSTLAGHTGELFF | TGTGCCAGCAGTACGCTAGCGGGACATACCGGGGAGCTGTTTTTT
NA | TRBJ2-1 | TRBD2 | TRBV13 | CASSLQKGLEQFF | TGTGCCAGCAGCTTACAAAAGGGACTAGAGCAGTTCTTC
NA | TRBJ2-2 | NA | TRBV18 | CASSPLAKYTGELFF | TGTGCCAGCTCACCGCTGGCCAAATACACCGGGGAGCTGTTTTTT
NA | TRBJ2-6 | NA | TRBV27 | CASSLTTPGANVLTF | TGTGCCAGCAGTCTGACAACCCCTGGGGCCAACGTCCTGACTTTC
NA | TRBJ1-1 | NA | TRBV7-9 | CASSSDRHMNTEAFF | TGTGCCAGCAGCTCCGACAGACACATGAACACTGAAGCTTTCTTT
NA | TRBJ2-1 | NA | TRBV9 | CASSVGSGSSNEQFF | TGTGCCAGCAGCGTGGGAAGCGGGTCTTCCAATGAGCAGTTCTTC
NA | TRBJ2-1 | NA | TRBV11-2 | CASSSYSGFSNNEQFF | TGTGCCAGCAGCTCTTATAGCGGATTCTCTAACAATGAGCAGTTCTTC
NA | TRBJ2-7 | TRBD1 | TRBV5-4 | CASSLVSRQGIGEQYF | TGTGCCAGCAGCTTGGTCTCGCGACAGGGGATAGGAGAGCAGTACTTC